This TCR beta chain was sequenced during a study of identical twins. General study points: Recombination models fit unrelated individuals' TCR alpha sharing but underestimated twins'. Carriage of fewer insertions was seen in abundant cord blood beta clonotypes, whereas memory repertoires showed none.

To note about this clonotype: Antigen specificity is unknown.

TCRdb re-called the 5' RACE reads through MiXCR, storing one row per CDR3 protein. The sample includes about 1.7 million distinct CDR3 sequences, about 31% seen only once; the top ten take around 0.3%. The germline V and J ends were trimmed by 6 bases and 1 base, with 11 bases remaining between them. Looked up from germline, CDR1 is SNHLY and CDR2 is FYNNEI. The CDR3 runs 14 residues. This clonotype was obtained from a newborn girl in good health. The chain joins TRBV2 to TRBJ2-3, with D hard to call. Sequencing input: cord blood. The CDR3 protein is CASSHRWGTDTQYF. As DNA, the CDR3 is TGTGCCAGCAGCCACCGTTGGGGCACAGATACGCAGTATTTT. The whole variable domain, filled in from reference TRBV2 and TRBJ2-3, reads EPEVTQTPSHQVTQMGQEVILRCVPISNHLYFYWYRQILGQKVEFLVSFYNNEISEKSEIFDDQFSVERPDGSNFTLKIRSTKLEDSAMYFCASSHRWGTDTQYFGPGTRLTVL.